The rows below give T cell receptor beta chains drawn from one sample of a study of sequential checkpoint blockade in melanoma. Assay used: immunoSEQ multiplex PCR; TCRdb lists only in-frame clones, some missing. The sample contains about 2,200 clones, more than 20% of which appear only once. This material consisted of tumor tissue (inferred from file names), taken from a patient given nivolumab and ipilimumab in sequence. The receptors come from a human donor with melanoma. The CDR3 runs from the conserved cysteine through the conserved F or W. The D gene is left open where the match is weak. Some rows have no size entry. The others give once, few or many, or a class for an expanded clone.

D gene	V gene	J gene	clone size	CDR3 protein	CDR3 DNA
NA	TRBV7-2	TRBJ1-2	many	CASSRDPNYGYTF	TGTGCCAGCAGCAGGGATCCTAACTATGGCTACACCTTC
TRBD2	TRBV28	TRBJ2-7	NA	CASSSKTSGTLRAQYF	TGTGCCAGCAGTTCAAAGACTAGCGGGACCCTTCGGGCGCAGTACTTC
NA	TRBV9	TRBJ1-3	large	CASSSGDSGNTIYF	TGTGCCAGCAGTTCAGGGGACTCTGGAAACACCATATATTTT
NA	TRBV4-1	TRBJ2-1	few	CASSHLLAPSSYNEQFF	TGCGCCAGCAGCCATCTCCTAGCGCCTAGCTCCTACAATGAGCAGTTCTTC
TRBD1	TRBV28	TRBJ1-4	few	CASRTGGQGLKKLFF	TGTGCCAGCAGAACCGGGGGACAGGGGTTGAAAAAACTGTTTTTT
NA	TRBV6-8	TRBJ2-7	few	CASRGNGGRSYEQYF	TGTGCCAGCAGGGGGAATGGGGGACGGAGTTACGAGCAGTACTTC
NA	TRBV6-8	TRBJ2-1	medium-sized	CASNPGGASYNEQFF	TGTGCCAGCAACCCGGGCGGTGCGTCCTACAATGAGCAGTTCTTC
TRBD2	TRBV9	TRBJ2-1	few	CASSVEGLAVGNEQFF	TGTGCCAGCAGCGTAGAGGGACTAGCAGTTGGGAATGAGCAGTTCTTC
NA	TRBV9	TRBJ2-3	few	CASSVAGPDTQYF	TGTGCCAGCAGCGTAGCCGGACCAGATACGCAGTATTTT
TRBD1	TRBV6-8	TRBJ2-3	few	CASSFGQEADTQYF	TGTGCCAGCAGTTTCGGACAGGAGGCAGATACGCAGTATTTT
TRBD1	TRBV28	TRBJ2-1	medium-sized	CASTLPGQGGAGTYNEQFF	TGTGCCAGCACTCTCCCGGGACAGGGGGGCGCCGGTACCTACAATGAGCAGTTCTTC
NA	TRBV19	TRBJ1-1	NA	CASSPLTQGENTEAFF	TGTGCCAGTAGTCCCCTCACCCAGGGTGAGAACACTGAAGCTTTCTTT
TRBD2	TRBV28	TRBJ2-2	few	CASSLTLSAGTTGELFF	TGTGCCAGCAGTTTAACCTTATCAGCGGGAACCACCGGGGAGCTGTTTTTT
NA	TRBV19	TRBJ1-2	NA	CASSPRLWAANNYGYTF	TGTGCCAGTAGTCCTCGCCTTTGGGCGGCTAATAACTATGGCTACACCTTC
TRBD1	TRBV11-3	TRBJ2-2	medium-sized	CASSSPGQGNTGELFF	TGTGCCAGCAGCTCACCGGGACAGGGTAACACCGGGGAGCTGTTTTTT
NA	TRBV9	TRBJ1-5	NA	CASSDGDQPQHF	TGTGCCAGCAGTGATGGGGATCAGCCCCAGCATTTT
TRBD2	TRBV28	TRBJ2-1	NA	CASILVAGGNEQFF	TGTGCCAGCATCTTGGTAGCGGGAGGCAATGAGCAGTTCTTC
TRBD1	TRBV6-8	TRBJ2-3	NA	CASSYGGQGTDTQYF	TGTGCCAGCAGTTACGGGGGACAGGGGACAGATACGCAGTATTTT
TRBD2	TRBV6-8	TRBJ2-2	few	CASSSSGYTGELFF	TGTGCCAGCAGTTCTAGCGGTTACACCGGGGAGCTGTTTTTT
NA	TRBV28	TRBJ2-7	medium-sized	CASSLSNSYEQYF	TGTGCCAGCAGTTTAAGTAATTCCTACGAGCAGTACTTC
NA	TRBV23-1	TRBJ2-1	NA	CASSTHSSNEQFF	TGCGCCAGCAGCACCCATAGCAGCAATGAGCAGTTCTTC
NA	TRBV12-5	TRBJ2-1	few	CASTPGGVLLNEQFF	TGTGCCAGCACTCCCGGGGGAGTTCTTTTAAATGAGCAGTTCTTC
TRBD1	TRBV28	TRBJ1-1	few	CASSTTGGSTEAFF	TGTGCCAGCAGTACGACAGGGGGTAGCACTGAAGCTTTCTTT
NA	TRBV5-1	TRBJ2-5	NA	CASSLFGVVGETQYF	TGCGCCAGCAGCTTGTTCGGGGTGGTAGGAGAGACCCAGTACTTC
TRBD1	TRBV11-3	TRBJ2-1	medium-sized	CASSYPQTGVNEQFF	TGTGCCAGCAGCTACCCCCAGACAGGGGTCAATGAGCAGTTCTTC
TRBD1	TRBV18	TRBJ2-5	NA	CASSPVAGGAGETQYF	TGTGCCAGCTCACCGGTGGCAGGGGGCGCGGGAGAGACCCAGTACTTC
NA	TRBV5-1	TRBJ1-3	NA	CASSLQGSSGNTIYF	TGCGCCAGCAGCTTGCAGGGGAGCTCTGGAAACACCATATATTTT
TRBD2	TRBV28	TRBJ2-7	few	CASSSTSGGLYEQYF	TGTGCCAGCAGCTCGACTAGCGGAGGTCTATACGAGCAGTACTTC
NA	TRBV4-1	TRBJ1-1	medium-sized	CASSKGHLNTEAFF	TGCGCCAGCAGCAAGGGCCATCTGAACACTGAAGCTTTCTTT